These T cell receptor beta chains were read from a single sample in a study of cytomegalovirus exposure and HLA in healthy donors. The protocol was immunoSEQ multiplex PCR, while the TCRdb copy is restricted to in-frame clones and leaves out a portion. Among roughly 120,000 clones listed, roughly nine tenths were seen once. The material sequenced was PBMCs. Receptors were obtained from a man between 18 and 29 years old in good health and CMV-seropositive. Each CDR3 is given with its conserved first and last residue. The D gene is left open where the match is weak. Expanded clones are given a class, and other clones once, few, many or no size at all.

>TRBD1|TRBJ1-1|.|TRBV18
CASTGTGVLNTEAFF
TGTGCCAGCACCGGGACAGGGGTTTTGAACACTGAAGCTTTCTTT
>TRBD1|TRBJ2-2|once|TRBV18
CASSPGTAPRTGELFF
TGTGCCAGCTCACCCGGGACAGCCCCGAGGACCGGGGAGCTGTTTTTT
>.|TRBJ2-7|once|TRBV5-1
CASSLEHYEQYF
TGCGCCAGCAGCTTGGAGCACTACGAGCAGTACTTC
>.|TRBJ1-6|once|TRBV19
CASSIDGSYNSPLHF
TGTGCCAGTAGTATAGACGGGAGCTATAATTCACCCCTCCACTTT
>TRBD2|TRBJ2-5|.|TRBV4-2
CASSQDLRGGGLLETQYF
TGTGCCAGCAGCCAAGATCTTCGTGGCGGGGGGTTATTGGAGACCCAGTACTTC
>TRBD1|TRBJ2-7|.|TRBV5-1
CASSLVVTGGNEQYF
TGCGCCAGCAGCTTGGTTGTGACAGGGGGCAACGAGCAGTACTTC
>.|TRBJ1-1|.|TRBV7-9
CASSSEVLTEAFF
TGTGCCAGCAGCTCGGAGGTGCTCACAGAAGCTTTCTTT
>.|TRBJ2-5|.|TRBV28
CASTLPGGYRETQYF
TGTGCCAGCACCCTCCCAGGGGGGTATCGAGAGACCCAGTACTTC
>TRBD1|TRBJ2-7|.|TRBV4-1
CASSQQATGGYEQYF
TGCGCCAGCAGCCAACAAGCGACAGGGGGCTACGAGCAGTACTTC
>TRBD1|TRBJ2-7|.|TRBV5-4
CASSPLGTGDIEQYF
TGTGCCAGCAGCCCCCTTGGGACAGGGGACATCGAGCAGTACTTC
>TRBD1|TRBJ1-2|.|TRBV28
CASSPTGGGWGYTF
TGTGCCAGCAGTCCGACAGGGGGCGGCTGGGGCTACACCTTC
>TRBD2|TRBJ2-2|.|TRBV9
CASSVEGTRKTGELFF
TGTGCCAGCAGCGTAGAAGGGACTAGGAAAACCGGGGAGCTGTTTTTT
>TRBD1|TRBJ1-1|.|TRBV6-4
CASSKGANTEAFF
TGTGCCAGCAGTAAGGGGGCGAACACTGAAGCTTTCTTT
>.|TRBJ2-1|.|TRBV6-6
CASSYEARYYPFF
TGTGCCAGCAGTTACGAGGCTAGGTACTATCCGTTCTTC
>TRBD2|TRBJ2-7|.|TRBV6-6
CASSPGGKTYEQYF
TGTGCCAGCAGCCCGGGGGGGAAAACCTACGAGCAGTACTTC
>TRBD1|TRBJ1-1|.|TRBV7-9
CASSLADRAEAFF
TGTGCCAGCAGCTTAGCAGACAGGGCTGAAGCTTTCTTT
>.|TRBJ1-1|.|TRBV7-9
CASSLAAGRSGVDTEAFF
TGTGCCAGCAGCTTGGCGGCTGGCCGGTCCGGGGTCGACACTGAAGCTTTCTTT
>TRBD2|TRBJ2-7|.|TRBV19
CASSPGTSGSYEQYF
TGTGCCAGTAGTCCGGGGACTAGCGGGTCCTACGAGCAGTACTTC
>TRBD1|TRBJ1-2|.|TRBV7-2
CASSQGGQGAYYGYTF
TGTGCCAGCAGCCAAGGCGGGCAGGGGGCGTACTATGGCTACACCTTC
>.|TRBJ2-7|.|TRBV5-1
CASSLGGLDYEQYF
TGCGCCAGCAGCTTGGGGGGCTTGGACTACGAGCAGTACTTC
>.|TRBJ1-3|.|TRBV7-2
CASSHPGGGASYSGNTIYF
TGTGCCAGCAGCCACCCCGGTGGGGGGGCAAGTTACTCTGGAAACACCATATATTTT
>TRBD2|TRBJ2-1|.|TRBV7-2
CASSTPPGASGGGYEQFF
TGTGCCAGCAGCACACCCCCTGGGGCTAGCGGGGGGGGCTATGAGCAGTTCTTC
>TRBD1|TRBJ2-3|.|TRBV11-3
CASSQRTGVTDTQYF
TGTGCCAGCAGCCAACGGACAGGGGTAACAGATACGCAGTATTTT
>.|TRBJ2-3|few|TRBV10-3
CAIRRGPDTDTQYF
TGTGCCATCAGGCGGGGGCCCGACACAGATACGCAGTATTTT
>.|TRBJ1-2|once|TRBV28
CASSLRGGYTF
TGTGCCAGCAGTTTAAGGGGGGGCTACACCTTC
>TRBD1|TRBJ2-5|.|TRBV28
CASSLYRGDRGAQYF
TGTGCCAGCAGTTTATACAGGGGCGATCGTGGGGCCCAGTACTTC
>.|TRBJ1-3|.|TRBV5-4
CASSLESTVSGNTIYF
TGTGCCAGCAGCTTGGAGTCCACAGTCTCTGGAAACACCATATATTTT
>TRBD1|TRBJ2-2|.|TRBV10-3
CAMRTGGSDTGELFF
TGTGCCATGAGGACAGGGGGTAGCGACACCGGGGAGCTGTTTTTT